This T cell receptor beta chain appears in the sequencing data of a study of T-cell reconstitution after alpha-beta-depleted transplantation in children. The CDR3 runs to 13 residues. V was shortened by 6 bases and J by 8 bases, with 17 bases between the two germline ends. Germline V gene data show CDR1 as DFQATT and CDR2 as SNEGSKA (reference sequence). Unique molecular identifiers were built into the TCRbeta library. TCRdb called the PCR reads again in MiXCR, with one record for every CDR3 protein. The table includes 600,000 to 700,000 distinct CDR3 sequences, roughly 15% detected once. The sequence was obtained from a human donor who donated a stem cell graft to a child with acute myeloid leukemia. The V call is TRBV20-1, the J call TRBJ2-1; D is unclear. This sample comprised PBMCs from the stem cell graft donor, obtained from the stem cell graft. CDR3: CSAKGNSGYEQFF. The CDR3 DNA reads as TGCAGTGCCAAAGGGAATTCCGGCTATGAGCAGTTCTTC.